A single sample gave rise to the 26 T cell receptor beta chains below, sequenced in a study of liver allograft versus peripheral blood T cells. Study at large: T cell receptor repertoires in transplanted livers were compared with those in recipients' peripheral blood.

TCRdb ran MiXCR on the reads and lists one entry per CDR3 protein. Here the sample spans around 10,000 distinct CDR3 sequences, roughly 19% being singletons. The receptors were sampled from a human patient who had a liver transplant. Some T cells may possibly be graft donor cells.

V is TRBV12-3 or TRBV12-4 and J is TRBJ2-7; 7 nucleotides align to TRBD1. The V segment lost 5 bases and the J segment 4 bases; nucleotides outside the gene matches: 5. CDR3 size: 13 residues. CDR3 nucleotides: TGTGCCAGCAGTCCCCCAGGGGGATACGAGCAGTACTTC. Translated, it gives CASSPPGGYEQYF.

This clonotype is medium-sized in the sample. V and J are TRBV28 and TRBJ2-3, with TRBD2 identical over 13 bases. Trimming cost V 9 bases and J 4 bases; bases outside gene matches: 4. The V gene's germline CDR1 is MDHEN and CDR2 SYDVKM. The CDR3 contains 14 residues. The CDR3 protein is CARWTSGSADTQYF. As DNA, the CDR3 is TGTGCCAGATGGACTAGCGGGAGTGCAGATACGCAGTATTTT.

This clonotype showed up just a few times. This sequence joins TRBV28 and TRBJ2-1; TRBD2 aligns across 14 bases. Germline lookup yields CDR1 MDHEN and CDR2 SYDVKM. J was trimmed by 0 bases and V by 7 bases; bases with no gene match: 14. CDR3 length: 20 amino acids. CDR3 amino acids: CASTPPLGLAGEYSYNEQFF. The CDR3 region has the DNA TGTGCCAGCACCCCCCCCCTGGGACTAGCGGGAGAGTACTCCTACAATGAGCAGTTCTTC. The entire variable domain, with the rest obtained from reference TRBV28 and TRBJ2-1, is as follows: DVKVTQSSRYLVKRTGEKVFLECVQDMDHENMFWYRQDPGLGLRLIYFSYDVKMKEKGDIPEGYSVSREKKERFSLILESASTNQTSMYLCASTPPLGLAGEYSYNEQFFGPGTRLTVL.

This clonotype was recorded at least ten times. The V and J genes are TRBV27 and TRBJ2-2, with D tentatively TRBD1 (6 bases). The CDR3 is 20 amino acids. The germline gives CDR1 MNHEY, CDR2 SMNVEV (reference sequence). Trimming took off 4 bases at V and 0 bases at J, with 24 bases between the two ends. As DNA, the CDR3 is TGTGCCAGCAGTTCCCCGGAGGACAGAAGCTTGAAATCGAACACCGGGGAGCTGTTTTTT. It translates to CASSSPEDRSLKSNTGELFF.

This clonotype appeared a few times. This chain uses TRBV10-3 with TRBJ2-3; D is unresolved. This CDR3 spans 12 amino acids. CDR1 and CDR2 from the germline V gene are ENHRY and SYGVKD. Trimming stripped 8 bases from V and 3 bases from J, with 9 bases between. Here the CDR3 reads CAIAVVTDTQYF. CDR3 bases: TGTGCCATCGCGGTGGTAACAGATACGCAGTATTTT.

This clonotype occurred a few times. The genes are TRBV5-6 and TRBJ2-7; TRBD1 is a possible D gene (5 bases). Looked up from germline, CDR1 is SGHDT and CDR2 is YYEEEE. V shed 4 bases and J shed 3 bases, with 32 bases lying between them. This CDR3 region has 20 residues. CDR3 residues: CASSMYWKGQTVFFNYEQYF. The CDR3 bases are TGTGCCAGCAGCATGTATTGGAAGGGGCAGACAGTCTTCTTTAACTACGAGCAGTACTTC.

This clonotype is termed medium-sized. The V call is TRBV5-6, the J call TRBJ1-1; D unresolved. Germline V lookup: CDR1 SGHDT, CDR2 YYEEEE. The CDR3 sequence is 14 residues long. Trimming took 0 bases from V and 4 from J, leaving 10 bases between them. In DNA, the CDR3 is TGTGCCAGCAGCTTGGTCAGTCCCCTCACTGAAGCTTTCTTT. Translated: CASSLVSPLTEAFF.

This clonotype was seen a handful of times. This rearrangement joins TRBV20-1 to TRBJ2-2; 8 nucleotides agree with TRBD1. V was pared by 5 bases and J by 5 bases, with 7 bases of the junction left unmatched. The CDR3 is 14 residues long. The V gene's germline CDR1 is DFQATT and CDR2 SNEGSKA (reference sequence). CDR3 DNA: TGCAGTGCTCCCCGGACAGGGCCTACCGGGGAGCTGTTTTTT. Protein product: CSAPRTGPTGELFF.

CDR3 in DNA: TGCAGTGTTTACAGGGGGTCCTACAATGAGCAGTTCTTC. It encodes CSVYRGSYNEQFF. The gene calls are TRBV20-1 and TRBJ2-1; 8 bases match TRBD1. V was pared by 7 bases and J by 1 base, with 3 bases of the junction left unmatched. The CDR3 loop spans 13 amino acids. Germline CDR1 DFQATT, CDR2 SNEGSKA (reference sequence).

J is TRBJ1-1 and V is TRBV30; D is unclear. The CDR3 covers 12 residues. The germline V gene encodes CDR1 GTSNPN and CDR2 SVGIG (reference sequence). V lost 3 bases and J 1 base, leaving 6 bases between the germline ends. The chain's CDR3 is CAWSGANTEAFF. Here the CDR3 DNA reads TGTGCCTGGAGCGGAGCGAACACTGAAGCTTTCTTT. Looking up the rest from reference TRBV30 and TRBJ1-1 gives the full variable domain: SQTIHQWPATLVQPVGSPLSLECTVEGTSNPNLYWYRQAAGRGLQLLFYSVGIGQISSEVPQNLSASRPQDRQFILSSKKLLLSDSGFYLCAWSGANTEAFFGQGTRLTVV.

This clonotype is medium-sized in the sample. The chain combines TRBV19 with TRBJ2-5; a weak D match, TRBD2 (6 bases). Trimming stripped 8 bases from V and 2 bases from J, with 9 bases between. The V gene's germline CDR1 is LNHDA and CDR2 SQIVND (reference sequence). The CDR3 has 12 residues. CDR3 bases: TGTGCCAGTGGAGGGCCTCAAGAGACCCAGTACTTC. Translating gives CASGGPQETQYF.

The chain is built from TRBV12-3 or TRBV12-4 and TRBJ2-7; 8 bases are a match to TRBD1. This CDR3 region has 15 residues. V shed 4 bases, J shed 1 base, and the junction held 6 bases outside the gene matches. CDR3 in DNA: TGTGCCAGCAGTTACAGGGGGACCTTATCCTACGAGCAGTACTTC. Translated, it gives CASSYRGTLSYEQYF.

The V gene is TRBV30, the J gene TRBJ2-1, with TRBD2 matching over 11 bases. The CDR3 has 13 residues. V trimming: 3 bases; J trimming: 6 bases; junction bases outside the gene matches: 1. CDR1 and CDR2 (germline): GTSNPN, SVGIG (reference sequence). CDR3 in amino acids: CAWRTSGINEQFF. In DNA form, the CDR3 reads TGTGCCTGGAGGACTAGCGGGATCAATGAGCAGTTCTTC.

The V call is TRBV30, the J call TRBJ2-7; TRBD1 agrees at 7 bases. V trimming: 3 bases; J trimming: 1 base; junction bases outside the gene matches: 12. The CDR3 consists of 16 residues. Germline V gene data show CDR1 as GTSNPN and CDR2 as SVGIG (reference sequence). In DNA form, the CDR3 reads TGTGCCTGGAGAGCCCAGAGGGGGCAAGGGTCCTACGAGCAGTACTTC. It translates to CAWRAQRGQGSYEQYF.

This clonotype is medium-sized (0.01 to 0.1%) within its sample. This chain connects TRBV7-9 to TRBJ2-7; 8 bases are shared with TRBD1. V was pared by 5 bases and J by 0 bases, with 3 bases of the junction left unmatched. Germline V gives CDR1 SEHNR, CDR2 FQNEAQ (reference sequence). This CDR3 is 14 amino acids long. CDR3 DNA sequence: TGTGCCAGCAGCCAACAGGGGGTCTCCTACGAGCAGTACTTC. Protein product: CASSQQGVSYEQYF. The full variable domain, rest sourced from reference TRBV7-9 and TRBJ2-7, is DTGVSQNPRHKITKRGQNVTFRCDPISEHNRLYWYRQTLGQGPEFLTYFQNEAQLEKSRLLSDRFSAERPKGSFSTLEIQRTEQGDSAMYLCASSQQGVSYEQYFGPGTRLTVT.

This clonotype is medium-sized. This chain links TRBV18 with TRBJ2-5; 9 bases align to TRBD2. Germline V gives CDR1 KGHSH, CDR2 LQKENI. This CDR3 has 15 amino acids. V shed 4 bases, J shed 5 bases, and the junction held 8 bases outside the gene matches. The CDR3, as DNA: TGTGCCAGCTCACGGGATGGGACTAGCTGGGAGACCCAGTACTTC. It translates to CASSRDGTSWETQYF.

The rearrangement joins TRBV6-5 to TRBJ1-4, with D possibly matching TRBD1 (6 bases). Trimming took 8 bases from V and 8 from J, leaving 15 bases between them. Germline V gives CDR1 MNHEY, CDR2 SVGAGI. The CDR3 is 13 amino acids. Here the CDR3 reads CASSPSQGEKLFF. The CDR3 DNA sequence: TGTGCCAGCTCACCATCCCAGGGGGAAAAACTGTTTTTT.

J is TRBJ1-5 and V is TRBV6-5, with 11 bases lining up with TRBD1. The CDR3 is made up of 14 amino acids. Per germline, CDR1 MNHEY and CDR2 SVGAGI. J was trimmed by 7 bases and V by 5 bases; bases with no gene match: 4. The CDR3 nucleotides read TGTGCCAGCAGTAGGGGACAGGGGGTACAGCCCCAGCATTTT. It codes for CASSRGQGVQPQHF.

The V and J genes are TRBV20-1 and TRBJ2-7, with D tentatively TRBD2 (6 bases). Trimming stripped 0 bases from V and 2 bases from J, with 14 bases between. The CDR3 consists of 15 residues. Germline V gene data show CDR1 as DFQATT and CDR2 as SNEGSKA (reference sequence). The CDR3 reads CSARDSGSGTYEQYF. The CDR3 DNA is TGCAGTGCTAGAGATAGCGGTAGCGGAACCTACGAGCAGTACTTC.

The genes are TRBV5-6 and TRBJ2-3, with D maybe TRBD1 (6 bases). The CDR3 spans 16 residues. Germline V gene lookup returns CDR1 SGHDT and CDR2 YYEEEE. The V end was cut by 4 bases, the J end by 1 base, with 16 bases between. Written as DNA, the CDR3 is TGTGCCAGCAGCCCCCCAGGGGTCGAGGGCACAGATACGCAGTATTTT. It translates to CASSPPGVEGTDTQYF. Complete variable domain (other parts from reference TRBV5-6 and TRBJ2-3): DAGVTQSPTHLIKTRGQQVTLRCSPKSGHDTVSWYQQALGQGPQFIFQYYEEEERQRGNFPDRFSGHQFPNYSSELNVNALLLGDSALYLCASSPPGVEGTDTQYFGPGTRLTVL.

The chain couples TRBV30 to TRBJ2-3, with 13 bases identical to TRBD2. The V gene's germline CDR1 is GTSNPN and CDR2 SVGIG (reference sequence). V lost 3 bases to trimming and J lost 0 bases; unmatched junction nucleotides: 3. CDR3 length: 16 residues. Here the CDR3 reads CAWSRGLAGSTDTQYF. The CDR3 bases are TGTGCCTGGAGCCGGGGACTAGCGGGGAGCACAGATACGCAGTATTTT.

This clonotype was seen a handful of times. CDR3: CASMLAGSGRGQYF. As DNA, the CDR3 is TGTGCCAGCATGTTAGCTGGTAGCGGGAGGGGGCAGTACTTC. The chain is built from TRBV6-1 and TRBJ2-7; 11 nucleotides agree with TRBD2. The CDR3 contains 14 residues. Looked up from germline, CDR1 is MNHNS and CDR2 is SASEGT. The V segment lost 7 bases and the J segment 9 bases; nucleotides outside the gene matches: 11.

The table lists this clonotype with a few counts. The chain carries TRBV9 and TRBJ2-7, with D uncertain. The germline V gene has CDR1 SGDLS and CDR2 YYNGEE. The CDR3 runs to 14 residues. Trimming removed 4 bases at V and 2 bases at J, with 13 bases between. In nucleotides, the CDR3 is TGTGCCAGCAGCCTCACTCCTCTGGCCTACGAGCAGTACTTC. This encodes CASSLTPLAYEQYF. Full variable domain (rest looked up from reference TRBV9 and TRBJ2-7): DSGVTQTPKHLITATGQRVTLRCSPRSGDLSVYWYQQSLDQGLQFLIQYYNGEERAKGNILERFSAQQFPDLHSELNLSSLELGDSALYFCASSLTPLAYEQYFGPGTRLTVT.

The sample holds a few counts of this clonotype. The rearrangement joins TRBV11-2 to TRBJ1-1, with a weak D call TRBD1 (5 bases). Germline V gene sequence: CDR1 SGHAT, CDR2 FQNNGV. Trimming took off 4 bases at V and 4 bases at J, with 22 bases between the two ends. The CDR3 is 17 amino acids. The DNA for the CDR3 is TGTGCCAGCAGCTCGGGGGTAGAGGGACTCCCCTCCACTGAAGCTTTCTTT. This translates into CASSSGVEGLPSTEAFF. Drawing the rest from reference TRBV11-2 and TRBJ1-1, the complete variable domain is EAGVAQSPRYKIIEKRQSVAFWCNPISGHATLYWYQQILGQGPKLLIQFQNNGVVDDSQLPKDRFSAERLKGVDSTLKIQPAKLEDSAVYLCASSSGVEGLPSTEAFFGQGTRLTVV.

This clonotype was detected ten times or more. J is TRBJ1-2 and V is TRBV9, with D unclear. Trimming removed 0 bases at V and 3 bases at J, with 6 bases between. Per the germline V gene, CDR1 is SGDLS and CDR2 is YYNGEE. This CDR3 contains 13 residues. CDR3 sequence reads: CASSVESYYGYTF. CDR3 in DNA: TGTGCCAGCAGCGTAGAGAGCTACTATGGCTACACCTTC.

By its share, this clonotype is medium-sized. The rearrangement links TRBV7-2 to TRBJ1-6, with 8 bases matching TRBD1. Germline V gene data show CDR1 as SGHTA and CDR2 as FQGNSA. V was pared by 6 bases and J by 5 bases, with 6 bases of the junction left unmatched. The CDR3 has 15 amino acids. CDR3 sequence: CASRRSGGDNSPLHF. The CDR3 DNA reads TGTGCCAGCAGACGATCAGGGGGCGATAATTCACCCCTCCACTTT. Full variable domain (remainder filled in from reference TRBV7-2 and TRBJ1-6): GAGVSQSPSNKVTEKGKDVELRCDPISGHTALYWYRQSLGQGLEFLIYFQGNSAPDKSGLPSDRFSAERTGGSVSTLTIQRTQQEDSAVYLCASRRSGGDNSPLHFGNGTRLTVT.